The rows below give T cell receptor beta chains drawn from one sample of a study of response to subunit inactivated influenza vaccine. TCRdb recomputed calls from the RT-PCR reads with MiXCR, one row per CDR3 protein. The repertoire includes 400,000 to 550,000 distinct CDR3 sequences, about 25% of them detected once, and over 1.5% sits in the top ten. Sample: CD4+ T cells sorted from PBMCs, taken approximately 5 days after vaccination. The origin of the receptors is a man aged 50 to 59 who received an inactivated influenza vaccine. Both conserved end residues are part of each CDR3. The order of the fields is J gene, D gene, V gene, clone size, CDR3 protein, CDR3 DNA. A D gene is named only where the DNA matches it firmly. Rows give clone size only sometimes, using once, few, many, or a class for an expanded clone.

TRBJ2-5 | - | TRBV29-1 | - | CSVEKVGETQYF | TGCAGCGTTGAAAAAGTCGGTGAGACCCAGTACTTC
TRBJ2-3 | TRBD1 | TRBV12-3/TRBV12-4 | - | CASSPRTGGETGTDTQYF | TGTGCCAGCAGTCCCCGGACAGGGGGCGAGACTGGCACAGATACGCAGTATTTT
TRBJ1-1 | - | TRBV7-9 | few | CASSSEAVNTEAFF | TGTGCCAGCAGCTCAGAGGCGGTGAACACTGAAGCTTTCTTT
TRBJ1-5 | TRBD1 | TRBV12-3/TRBV12-4 | - | CASSSTGGASQPQHF | TGTGCCAGCAGTTCAACAGGGGGCGCGTCTCAGCCCCAGCATTTT
TRBJ2-5 | - | TRBV12-3/TRBV12-4 | - | CASSFSFGETQYF | TGTGCCAGCAGTTTCAGTTTTGGCGAGACCCAGTACTTC
TRBJ1-2 | TRBD1 | TRBV5-1 | many | CASSQKGQDENSYTF | TGCGCCAGCAGCCAGAAGGGACAGGACGAGAATAGCTACACCTTC
TRBJ2-1 | - | TRBV6-5 | once | CASSSPYSGREQFF | TGTGCCAGCAGTTCCCCCTATTCGGGCAGAGAGCAGTTCTTC
TRBJ2-1 | - | TRBV7-9 | once | CASSLPPSFNEQFF | TGTGCCAGCAGCTTGCCTCCTAGTTTTAATGAGCAGTTCTTC
TRBJ2-6 | - | TRBV2 | - | CASRGGRAPPSGANVLTF | TGTGCCAGCAGAGGAGGCAGGGCCCCCCCCTCTGGGGCCAACGTCCTGACTTTC
TRBJ1-1 | TRBD1 | TRBV6-1 | - | CASSQTLGGGFTEAFF | TGTGCCAGCAGTCAGACCCTGGGAGGGGGCTTTACTGAAGCTTTCTTT
TRBJ2-7 | TRBD1 | TRBV12-3/TRBV12-4 | few | CASSPWTGGYGEQYF | TGTGCCAGCAGTCCCTGGACAGGGGGGTATGGCGAGCAGTACTTC
TRBJ2-3 | - | TRBV5-4 | - | CASSLDNPSTDTQYF | TGTGCCAGCAGCTTGGACAACCCGAGCACAGATACGCAGTATTTT
TRBJ1-1 | - | TRBV3-1 | - | CASSQGRRMNTEAFF | TGTGCCAGCAGCCAAGGGAGGAGAATGAACACTGAAGCTTTCTTT
TRBJ2-7 | - | TRBV28 | - | CASSFPRDKKRGANYEQYF | TGTGCCAGCAGTTTTCCTAGAGATAAGAAGAGGGGCGCCAACTACGAGCAGTACTTC
TRBJ2-5 | - | TRBV20-1 | few | CSARTPRGGEETQYF | TGCAGTGCCCGAACACCTCGTGGGGGAGAAGAGACCCAGTACTTC
TRBJ2-5 | - | TRBV11-2 | - | CASSYWVLGGRETQYF | TGTGCCAGCAGCTATTGGGTCCTAGGGGGTCGAGAGACCCAGTACTTC
TRBJ2-3 | - | TRBV4-2 | once | CASSQDPSRGLADTDTQYF | TGTGCCAGCAGCCAGGATCCCTCGAGGGGGCTAGCGGACACAGATACGCAGTATTTT
TRBJ1-4 | - | TRBV5-1 | few | CASSQTRWGNEKLFF | TGCGCCAGCAGCCAGACCCGCTGGGGTAATGAAAAACTGTTTTTT
TRBJ2-4 | TRBD1 | TRBV7-2 | few | CASSPQGTANIQYF | TGTGCCAGCAGCCCCCAGGGGACAGCCAACATTCAGTACTTC
TRBJ2-2 | - | TRBV20-1 | - | CSARTQGSNTGELFF | TGCAGTGCCAGGACTCAGGGCTCGAACACCGGGGAGCTGTTTTTT
TRBJ1-2 | TRBD1 | TRBV20-1 | - | CSAHPGGSGYTF | TGCAGTGCCCACCCAGGGGGCTCTGGCTACACCTTC
TRBJ2-5 | - | TRBV4-1 | - | CASSQDSRVYETQYF | TGCGCCAGCAGCCAAGACTCGCGGGTGTATGAGACCCAGTACTTC
TRBJ2-1 | - | TRBV5-6 | - | CASSLPRYNEQFF | TGTGCCAGCAGCTTGCCTCGGTACAATGAGCAGTTCTTC
TRBJ2-6 | - | TRBV28 | - | CASLFGGPASGANVLTF | TGTGCCAGCCTCTTCGGGGGGCCCGCCTCTGGGGCCAACGTCCTGACTTTC